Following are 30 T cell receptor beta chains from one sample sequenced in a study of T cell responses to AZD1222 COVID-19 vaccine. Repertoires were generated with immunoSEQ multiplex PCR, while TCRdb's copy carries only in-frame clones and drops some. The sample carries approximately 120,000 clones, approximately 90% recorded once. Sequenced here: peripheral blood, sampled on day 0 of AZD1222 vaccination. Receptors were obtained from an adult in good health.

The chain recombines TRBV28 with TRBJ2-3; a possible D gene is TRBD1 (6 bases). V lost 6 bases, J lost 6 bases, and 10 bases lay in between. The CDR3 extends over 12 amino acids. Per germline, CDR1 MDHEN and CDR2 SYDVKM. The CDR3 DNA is TGTGCCAGCAGCTCTGACAGGGATACGCAGTATTTT. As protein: CASSSDRDTQYF.

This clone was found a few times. In nucleotides, the CDR3 is TGCAGTGCTAGTGACAGAAAAGCCAAAAACATTCAGTACTTC. Translating gives CSASDRKAKNIQYF. The J gene is TRBJ2-4, the V gene TRBV20-1, with D perhaps TRBD1 (5 bases). Trimming shortened V by 3 bases and J by 0 bases, and 9 bases separated the two germline ends. The germline V gene has CDR1 DFQATT and CDR2 SNEGSKA (reference sequence). The CDR3 runs to 14 residues.

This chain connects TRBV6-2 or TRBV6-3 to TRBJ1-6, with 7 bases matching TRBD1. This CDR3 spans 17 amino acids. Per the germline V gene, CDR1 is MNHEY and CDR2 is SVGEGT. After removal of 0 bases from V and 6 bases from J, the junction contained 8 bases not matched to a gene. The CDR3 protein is CASSYSMGYRGNSPLHF. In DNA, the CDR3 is TGTGCCAGCAGTTACTCGATGGGCTACAGGGGTAATTCACCCCTCCACTTT.

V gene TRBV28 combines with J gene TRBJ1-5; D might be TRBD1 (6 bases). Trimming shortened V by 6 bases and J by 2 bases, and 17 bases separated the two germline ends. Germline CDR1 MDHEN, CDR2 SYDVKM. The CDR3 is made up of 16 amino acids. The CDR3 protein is CASSPGTRLRNQPQHF. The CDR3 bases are TGTGCCAGCAGCCCGGGGACACGTCTTCGCAATCAGCCCCAGCATTTT. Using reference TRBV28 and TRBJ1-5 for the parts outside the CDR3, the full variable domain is DVKVTQSSRYLVKRTGEKVFLECVQDMDHENMFWYRQDPGLGLRLIYFSYDVKMKEKGDIPEGYSVSREKKERFSLILESASTNQTSMYLCASSPGTRLRNQPQHFGDGTRLSIL.

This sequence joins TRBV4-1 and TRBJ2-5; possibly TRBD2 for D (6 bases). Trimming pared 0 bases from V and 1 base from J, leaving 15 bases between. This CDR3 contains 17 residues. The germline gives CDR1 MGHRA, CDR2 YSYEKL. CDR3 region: CASSQDSPGLLQETQYF. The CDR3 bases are TGCGCCAGCAGCCAAGACAGTCCGGGACTCCTCCAAGAGACCCAGTACTTC.

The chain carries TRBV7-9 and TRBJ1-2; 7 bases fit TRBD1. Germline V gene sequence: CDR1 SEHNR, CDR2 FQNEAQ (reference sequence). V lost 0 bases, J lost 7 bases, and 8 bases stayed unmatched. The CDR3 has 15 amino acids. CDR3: CASSLAEPRQGGYTF. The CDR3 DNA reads TGTGCCAGCAGCTTAGCCGAGCCAAGACAGGGTGGCTACACCTTC.

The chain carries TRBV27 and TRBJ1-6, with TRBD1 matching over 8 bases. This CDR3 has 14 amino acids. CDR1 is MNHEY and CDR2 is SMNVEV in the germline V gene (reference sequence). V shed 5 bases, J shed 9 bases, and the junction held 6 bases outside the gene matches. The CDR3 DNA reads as TGTGCCAGCAGTACGACAGGGGTCGGTTCACCCCTCCACTTT. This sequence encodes CASSTTGVGSPLHF.

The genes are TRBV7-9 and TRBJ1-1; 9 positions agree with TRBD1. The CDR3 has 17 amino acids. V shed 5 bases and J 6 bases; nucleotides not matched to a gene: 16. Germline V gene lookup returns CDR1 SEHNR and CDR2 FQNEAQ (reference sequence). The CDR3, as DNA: TGTGCCAGCAGCGTCTACAGGGGGCTGGCTCGGATCGCTGAAGCTTTCTTT. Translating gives CASSVYRGLARIAEAFF.

CDR3: CASSSRTGNTGELFF. CDR3 DNA: TGTGCCAGCAGCTCTCGGACAGGGAACACCGGGGAGCTGTTTTTT. The chain joins TRBV5-4 to TRBJ2-2; 7 positions match TRBD1. This CDR3 is built from 15 residues. Germline-derived CDR1 and CDR2 are SGHNT and YYREEE (reference sequence). V was clipped by 3 bases and J by 1 base; unmatched bases: 3. The entire variable domain, with the rest obtained from reference TRBV5-4 and TRBJ2-2, is as follows: ETGVTQSPTHLIKTRGQQVTLRCSSQSGHNTVSWYQQALGQGPQFIFQYYREEENGRGNFPPRFSGLQFPNYSSELNVNALELDDSALYLCASSSRTGNTGELFFGEGSRLTVL.

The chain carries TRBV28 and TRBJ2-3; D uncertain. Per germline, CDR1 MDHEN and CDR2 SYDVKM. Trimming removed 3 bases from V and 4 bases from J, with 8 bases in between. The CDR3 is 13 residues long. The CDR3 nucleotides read TGTGCCAGCAGTTTGGTCTCCCCAGATACGCAGTATTTT. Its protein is CASSLVSPDTQYF. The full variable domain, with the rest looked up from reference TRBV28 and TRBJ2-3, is DVKVTQSSRYLVKRTGEKVFLECVQDMDHENMFWYRQDPGLGLRLIYFSYDVKMKEKGDIPEGYSVSREKKERFSLILESASTNQTSMYLCASSLVSPDTQYFGPGTRLTVL.

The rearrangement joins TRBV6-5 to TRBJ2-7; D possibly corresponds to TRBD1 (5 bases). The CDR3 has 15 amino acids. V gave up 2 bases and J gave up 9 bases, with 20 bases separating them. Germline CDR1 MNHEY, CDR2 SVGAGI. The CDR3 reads CASSYDGREGNVQYF. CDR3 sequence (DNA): TGTGCCAGCAGTTACGATGGCAGGGAAGGTAATGTGCAGTACTTC.

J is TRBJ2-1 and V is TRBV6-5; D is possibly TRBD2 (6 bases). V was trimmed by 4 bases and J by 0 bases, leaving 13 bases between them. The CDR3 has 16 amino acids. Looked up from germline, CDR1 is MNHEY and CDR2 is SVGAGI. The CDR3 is CASSSPGSPSYNEQFF. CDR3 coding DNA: TGTGCCAGCAGTTCACCCGGGAGCCCCTCCTACAATGAGCAGTTCTTC.

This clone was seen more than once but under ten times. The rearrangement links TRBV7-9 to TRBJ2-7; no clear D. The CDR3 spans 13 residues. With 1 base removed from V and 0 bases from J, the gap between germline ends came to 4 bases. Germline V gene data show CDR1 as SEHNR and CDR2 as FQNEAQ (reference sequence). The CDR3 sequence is CASSLGNSYEQYF. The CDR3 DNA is TGTGCCAGCAGCTTAGGGAACTCCTACGAGCAGTACTTC.

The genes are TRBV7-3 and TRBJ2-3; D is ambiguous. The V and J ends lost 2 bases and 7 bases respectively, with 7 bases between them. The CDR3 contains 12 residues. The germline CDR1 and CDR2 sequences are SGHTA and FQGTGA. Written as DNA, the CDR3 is TGTGCCAGCAGCTTACCGGACCATACGCAGTATTTT. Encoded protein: CASSLPDHTQYF.

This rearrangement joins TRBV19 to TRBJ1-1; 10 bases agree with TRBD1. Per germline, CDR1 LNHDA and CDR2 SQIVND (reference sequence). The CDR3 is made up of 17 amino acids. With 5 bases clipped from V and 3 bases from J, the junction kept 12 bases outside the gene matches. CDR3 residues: CASSLYFGTGVYTEAFF. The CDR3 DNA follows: TGTGCCAGTAGTTTGTATTTCGGGACAGGGGTTTACACTGAAGCTTTCTTT.

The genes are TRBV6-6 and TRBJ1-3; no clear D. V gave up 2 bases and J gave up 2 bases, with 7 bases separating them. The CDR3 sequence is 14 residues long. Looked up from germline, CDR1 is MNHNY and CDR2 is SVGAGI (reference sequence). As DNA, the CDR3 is TGTGCCAGCAGTTACAGTGAGGCTGGAAACACCATATATTTT. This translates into CASSYSEAGNTIYF.

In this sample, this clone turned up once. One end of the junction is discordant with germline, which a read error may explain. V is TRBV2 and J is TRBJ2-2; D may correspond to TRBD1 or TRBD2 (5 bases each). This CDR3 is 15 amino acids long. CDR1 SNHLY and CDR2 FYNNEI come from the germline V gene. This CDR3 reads CASSEVGDRTGELFF. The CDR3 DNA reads TGTGCCAGCAGCGAAGTCGGGGACCGAACCGGGGAGCTGTTTTTT.

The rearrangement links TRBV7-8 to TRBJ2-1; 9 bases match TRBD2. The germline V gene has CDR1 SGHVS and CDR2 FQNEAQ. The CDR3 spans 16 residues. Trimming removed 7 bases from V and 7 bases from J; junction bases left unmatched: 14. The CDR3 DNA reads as TGTGCCAGCACCTCCTCAGGACTAGCGTTTTATAATGAGCAGTTCTTC. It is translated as CASTSSGLAFYNEQFF.

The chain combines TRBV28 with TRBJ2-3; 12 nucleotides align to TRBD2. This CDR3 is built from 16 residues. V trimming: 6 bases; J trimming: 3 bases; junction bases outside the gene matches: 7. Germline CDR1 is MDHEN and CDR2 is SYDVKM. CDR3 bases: TGTGCCAGCAGGCCTAGCGGGAGGGCCGGGACAGATACGCAGTATTTT. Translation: CASRPSGRAGTDTQYF.

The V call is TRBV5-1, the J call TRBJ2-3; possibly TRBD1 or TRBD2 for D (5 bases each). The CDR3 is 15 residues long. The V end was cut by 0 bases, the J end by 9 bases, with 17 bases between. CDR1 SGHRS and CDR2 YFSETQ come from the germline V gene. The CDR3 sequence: CASSLAGTASLTQYF. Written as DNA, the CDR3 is TGCGCCAGCAGCTTGGCAGGGACGGCGAGTTTAACGCAGTATTTT.

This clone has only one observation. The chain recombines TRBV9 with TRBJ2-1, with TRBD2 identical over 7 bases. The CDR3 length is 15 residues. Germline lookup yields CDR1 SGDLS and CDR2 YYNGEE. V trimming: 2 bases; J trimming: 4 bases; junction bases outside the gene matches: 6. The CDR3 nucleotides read TGTGCCAGCAGCGTCGGCGGGAGTGAATACAATGAGCAGTTCTTC. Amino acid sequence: CASSVGGSEYNEQFF.

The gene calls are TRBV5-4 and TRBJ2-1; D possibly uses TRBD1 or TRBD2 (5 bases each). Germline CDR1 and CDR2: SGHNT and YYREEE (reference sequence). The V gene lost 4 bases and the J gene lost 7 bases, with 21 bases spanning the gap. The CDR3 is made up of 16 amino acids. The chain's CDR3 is CASSIPGAGRGNEQFF. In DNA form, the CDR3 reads TGTGCCAGCAGCATACCCGGGGCAGGGAGAGGGAATGAGCAGTTCTTC.

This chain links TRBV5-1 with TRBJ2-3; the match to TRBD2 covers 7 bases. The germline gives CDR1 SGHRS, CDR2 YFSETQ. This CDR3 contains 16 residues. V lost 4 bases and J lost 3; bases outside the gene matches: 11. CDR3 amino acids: CASSPGWGGQTDTQYF. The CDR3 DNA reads TGCGCCAGCAGCCCAGGGTGGGGAGGGCAAACAGATACGCAGTATTTT.

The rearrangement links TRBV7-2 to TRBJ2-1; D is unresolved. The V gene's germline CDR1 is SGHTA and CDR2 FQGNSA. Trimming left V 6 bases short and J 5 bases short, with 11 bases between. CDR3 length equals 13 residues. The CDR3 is CASSGNRDNEQFF. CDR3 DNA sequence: TGTGCCAGCAGTGGGAACCGGGACAATGAGCAGTTCTTC.

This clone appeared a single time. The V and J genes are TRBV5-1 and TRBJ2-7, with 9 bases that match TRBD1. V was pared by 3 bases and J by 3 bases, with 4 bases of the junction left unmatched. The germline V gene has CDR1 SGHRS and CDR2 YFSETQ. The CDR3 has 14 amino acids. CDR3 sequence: CASSWTGDFYEQYF. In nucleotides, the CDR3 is TGCGCCAGCAGCTGGACAGGGGATTTCTACGAGCAGTACTTC.

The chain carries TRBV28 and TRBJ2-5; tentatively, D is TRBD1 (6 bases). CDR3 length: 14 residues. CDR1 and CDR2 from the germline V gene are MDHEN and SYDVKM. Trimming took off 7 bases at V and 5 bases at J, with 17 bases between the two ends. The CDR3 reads CASNWGPRGETQYF. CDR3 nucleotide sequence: TGTGCCAGCAACTGGGGGCCTCGAGGGGAGACCCAGTACTTC.

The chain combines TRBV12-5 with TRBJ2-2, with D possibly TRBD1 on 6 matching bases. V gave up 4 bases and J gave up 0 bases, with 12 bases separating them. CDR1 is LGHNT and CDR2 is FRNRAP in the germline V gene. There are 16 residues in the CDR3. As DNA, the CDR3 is TGTGCTAGTGGTTGGTTTGGGACAACGAACACCGGGGAGCTGTTTTTT. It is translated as CASGWFGTTNTGELFF.

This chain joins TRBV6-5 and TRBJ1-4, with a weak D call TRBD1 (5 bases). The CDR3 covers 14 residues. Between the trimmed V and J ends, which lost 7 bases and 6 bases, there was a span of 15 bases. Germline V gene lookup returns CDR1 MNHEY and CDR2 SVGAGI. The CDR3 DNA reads TGTGCCAGCACACCTCGGGGCAGGGATGAAAAACTGTTTTTT. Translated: CASTPRGRDEKLFF.

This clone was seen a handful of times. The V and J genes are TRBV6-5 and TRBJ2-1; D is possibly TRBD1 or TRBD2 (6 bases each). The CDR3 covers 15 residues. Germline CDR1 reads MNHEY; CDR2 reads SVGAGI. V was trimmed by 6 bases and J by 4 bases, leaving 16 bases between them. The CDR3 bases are TGTGCCAGCAGAACAGGGCGGGGAGATTACAATGAGCAGTTCTTC. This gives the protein CASRTGRGDYNEQFF.

The CDR3 loop is CSASLAAEAFF. CDR3 DNA: TGCAGTGCTAGTCTAGCCGCTGAAGCTTTCTTT. This chain joins TRBV20-1 and TRBJ1-1; D unclear. The CDR3 has 11 amino acids. With 3 bases removed from V and 6 bases from J, the gap between germline ends came to 8 bases. Germline CDR1 and CDR2: DFQATT and SNEGSKA (reference sequence).